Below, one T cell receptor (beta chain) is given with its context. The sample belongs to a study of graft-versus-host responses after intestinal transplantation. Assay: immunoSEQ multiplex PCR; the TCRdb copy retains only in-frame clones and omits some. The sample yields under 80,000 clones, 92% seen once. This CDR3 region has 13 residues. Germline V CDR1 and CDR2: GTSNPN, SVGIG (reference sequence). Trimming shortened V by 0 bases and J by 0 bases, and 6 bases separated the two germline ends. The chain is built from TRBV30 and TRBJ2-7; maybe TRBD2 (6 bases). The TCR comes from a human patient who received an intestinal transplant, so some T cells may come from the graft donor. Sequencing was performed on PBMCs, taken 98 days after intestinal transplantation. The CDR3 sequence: CAWSVGLSYEQYF. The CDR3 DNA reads TGTGCCTGGAGTGTGGGACTCTCCTACGAGCAGTACTTC.